This T cell receptor beta chain was sequenced during a study of T-cell memory formation after mild COVID-19. Study-level findings and limits: There was a balanced CD4/CD8 profile in clones contracting day 15 to 85, and later expanders leaned CD4+. Researchers report contracting CD4+ clones mostly in CM and EM, with CD8+ clones in EMRA.

As to this clonotype: Its antigen is unknown.

This CDR3 is 16 amino acids long. V was shortened by 3 bases and J by 9 bases, with 21 bases between the two germline ends. Germline V lookup: CDR1 MGHRA, CDR2 YSYEKL. Amplification by 5'RACE using constant-segment primers produced TCR alpha and TCR beta cDNA libraries that carried sample barcodes and UMIs. TCRdb recomputed calls from the 5' RACE reads with MiXCR, one row per CDR3 protein. The sample has over 250,000 distinct CDR3 sequences, about 16% seen once; the top ten hold over 20%. This chain connects TRBV4-1 to TRBJ2-1; D possibly corresponds to TRBD1 (6 bases). Material for sequencing was PBMCs or a T cell subset sorted from them (not recorded which). The TCR was taken from a man between 18 and 29 years old who had mild COVID-19 (a few samples of this study predate the infection). Cell type and time point are not known. CDR3 sequence (DNA): TGCGCCAGCAGCCAGGGACGAGGGGGTGGTTATCCTGAGCAGTTCTTC. Residues: CASSQGRGGGYPEQFF.